The text below deals with one TCR beta chain. Its antigen has not been determined. It has no much larger one-base neighbor in the sample; base qualities were not kept. The reads were generated on an Illumina NovaSeq 6000. cDNA libraries for TCRalpha and TCRbeta were prepared by 5'RACE using constant-segment primers, with sample barcodes and unique molecular identifiers added. RNA was extracted from every sample with Trizol reagent. The libraries were amplified in two PCR steps, and the second step added a second sample barcode and Illumina TruSeq adapters. The libraries were sequenced on an Illumina NovaSeq using 2 x 150 bp paired-end reads. On the study's bioinformatics: Reads were demultiplexed and collapsed into UMI-guided consensus sequences with migec v1.2.7. Using mixcr v2.1.11, the UMI consensuses were aligned to TRA and TRB V and J templates and assembled into clonotypes. Clonotypes were classified as expanded or contracted when called significant by both edgeR and NoisET, with noise models trained on biological replicates. edgeR calls used a false discovery rate-adjusted p below 0.01 and a log2 fold-change threshold of 1. As an exploratory analysis of dynamics, PCA with hierarchical clustering was applied to max-normalized trajectories of the 1000 most abundant clonotypes. The CD4 or CD8 phenotype of responding clones was assigned using the separately sequenced CD4+ and CD8+ repertoires. Using fastp at Q25 and MiXCR, TCRdb reprocessed the public reads and kept productive beta chains. Rows merge per CDR3 protein into single entries with the most common DNA and genes. TCRdb assigned the V and J calls; the authors' analysis was not used. The sample profile shows hundreds of thousands of distinct CDR3 sequences; approximately 24% of them were found once. Of the sample, 8.8% is held by the ten largest clones.

Ficoll-Paque density gradient centrifugation was used to isolate PBMCs. The data originate from a study of T-cell memory formation after mild COVID-19 (dated by TCRdb to about 2021). General notes on the study: TCR sequence clusters from the two donors were largely donor specific. Longitudinal TCRalpha and TCRbeta repertoire sequencing tracked T-cell clones expanding and contracting after mild COVID-19 in a couple of donors. The cohort comprised two young, previously healthy adult volunteers, one female and one male.

The CDR3 covers 16 residues, taking in both the cysteine and the phenylalanine. Only the CDR3 part of the read is kept: 48 bases, read in frame from the first base. V is cut back by 5 bases and J by 3 bases, with 8 bases in the junction unmatched. Reading the germline V gene gives CDR1 MNHNS and CDR2 SASEGT. The paper as a whole reports these results and caveats: Some responding clones were detected in pre-infection memory, suggesting pre-existing cross-reactive memory T cells joined the SARS-CoV-2 response. The study covered only a couple of mild cases, and larger cohorts including severe cases with pre-infection samples were considered necessary. Clones contracting from day 15 to 85 had balanced CD4/CD8 phenotypes, while a second wave expanding from day 15 to 37 was biased towards CD4+. Contracting CD4+ clones were located mainly in the CM and EM memory subsets, whereas CD8+ clones were found to be enriched in EMRA. Whether the second-wave clones peaking on day 37 were SARS-CoV-2 specific was not confirmed.

The V and J segments used are TRBV6-1 and TRBJ1-5; the junction holds 9 bases that match TRBD1. Material: PBMCs or a T cell subset sorted from them (not recorded which). The clonotype comes from an adult woman who had mild COVID-19 (a few samples of this study predate the infection). The sample titles of this study are shuffled in the database, so cell type and time point are left out; the donor was told from shared clones. The sequenced DNA is TGTGCCAGCAGTTCTCTCCGGGACAGGGTCAATCAGCCCCAGCATTTT. It codes for CASSSLRDRVNQPQHF.